This is a list of T cell receptor beta chains from one sample in a study of blood T cell repertoires in COVID-19. Repertoires were generated with immunoSEQ multiplex PCR, while TCRdb's copy carries only in-frame clones and drops some. In the table there are 200,000 to 250,000 clones, around 85% of which are singletons. The specimen was peripheral blood. These TCRs come from a man in his sixties with acute or convalescent COVID-19. CDR3s include the opening cysteine and the closing phenylalanine or tryptophan. Fields, in order: J gene, D gene, V gene, clone size, CDR3 DNA, CDR3 protein. A D gene is named only where the DNA matches it firmly. Not all rows give a size; the values are once, few, many and, for expanded clones, a class.

TRBJ1-5 - TRBV27 - TGTGCCAGCAGTCGATCGGACAGAGTCGATCAGCCCCAGCATTTT CASSRSDRVDQPQHF
TRBJ1-2 TRBD1 TRBV28 - TGTGCCAGCCTGACAGGGATGAATGGCTACACCTTC CASLTGMNGYTF
TRBJ1-2 - TRBV19 - TGTGCCAGTAGTATAAACAACCTCTATGGCTACACCTTC CASSINNLYGYTF
TRBJ2-2 - TRBV24-1 - TGTGCCACCAAAGGGGGTAGCACCGGGGAGCTGTTTTTT CATKGGSTGELFF
TRBJ1-6 TRBD1 TRBV5-6 once TGTGCCAGCAGCTTGCTGCAGGGGGCATCACCCCTCCACTTT CASSLLQGASPLHF
TRBJ1-1 TRBD1 TRBV18 - TGTGCCAGCTCACCACCGGGTACAGGGGGGAACACTGAAGCTTTCTTT CASSPPGTGGNTEAFF
TRBJ1-4 - TRBV15 - TGTGCCACCAGCAGGGACGACAGGATGAATGAAAAACTGTTTTTT CATSRDDRMNEKLFF
TRBJ1-2 - TRBV30 - TGTGCCTGGAAAGGGGGTCCTGGACCGGTGGGGTATGGCTACACCTTC CAWKGGPGPVGYGYTF
TRBJ1-3 - TRBV9 - TGTGCCAGCAGCGTAGTAGGTCGGCAGGGATCTGGAAACACCATATATTTT CASSVVGRQGSGNTIYF
TRBJ1-5 TRBD1 TRBV28 - TGTGCCAGCAGTTGGACAGGTTCCAATCAGCCCCAGCATTTT CASSWTGSNQPQHF
TRBJ1-4 - TRBV9 - TGTGCCAGCAGCGTAGAAGGCAGGGGTGGGGAAAAACTGTTTTTT CASSVEGRGGEKLFF
TRBJ2-1 - TRBV30 - TGTGCCTGGAGTAGTGCCCGAGAGTCGTACAATGAGCAGTTCTTC CAWSSARESYNEQFF